Listed below are T cell receptor beta chains from one sample, sequenced in a study of T cell responses to AZD1222 COVID-19 vaccine. Data came from immunoSEQ multiplex PCR; TCRdb stores just in-frame clones and leaves some out. In the table there are around 100,000 clones, around 87% of which are singletons. The sample here was peripheral blood, taken on day 0 of AZD1222 vaccination. The receptors stem from an adult in good health. The CDR3 runs from the conserved cysteine through the conserved F or W. The order of the fields is V gene, clone size, J gene, D gene, CDR3 protein, CDR3 DNA. D genes are given only for firm matches. The size field is filled for only some rows; it gives once, few, many or a size class.

TRBV7-8	-	TRBJ2-7	-	CASSLLAGTAAYEQYF	TGTGCCAGCAGCTTATTGGCTGGGACTGCGGCCTACGAGCAGTACTTC
TRBV3-1/TRBV3-2	-	TRBJ2-7	TRBD1	CASSQSTGDEQYF	TGTGCCAGCAGCCAATCCACAGGGGACGAGCAGTACTTC
TRBV19	-	TRBJ1-2	TRBD1	CASSIDRDRRFYGYTF	TGTGCCAGTAGTATAGATCGGGACAGAAGATTCTATGGCTACACCTTC
TRBV4-2	-	TRBJ1-5	-	CASSQGVSNQPQHF	TGTGCCAGCAGCCAAGGGGTTAGCAATCAGCCCCAGCATTTT
TRBV5-1	-	TRBJ2-2	-	CASSLSQGRLNTGELFF	TGCGCCAGCAGCTTAAGCCAGGGCAGACTAAACACCGGGGAGCTGTTTTTT
TRBV6-5	-	TRBJ2-7	-	CASRATERAAYEQYF	TGTGCCAGCAGGGCGACAGAGCGGGCAGCCTACGAGCAGTACTTC
TRBV3-1/TRBV3-2	-	TRBJ1-1	TRBD1	CASSEGAVNTEAFF	TGTGCCAGCAGCGAGGGGGCTGTGAACACTGAAGCTTTCTTT
TRBV28	few	TRBJ1-2	-	CASSTPDRYYGYTF	TGTGCCAGCAGTACACCGGACCGCTATTATGGCTACACCTTC
TRBV24-1	-	TRBJ2-1	-	CATGSPQRDEQFF	TGTGCCACCGGTAGCCCTCAACGGGATGAGCAGTTCTTC
TRBV6-1	-	TRBJ2-1	-	CASSEAGGYYNEQFF	TGTGCCAGCAGTGAAGCGGGGGGATACTACAATGAGCAGTTCTTC
TRBV5-1	-	TRBJ2-1	-	CASSPENNEQFF	TGCGCCAGCAGCCCGGAAAACAATGAGCAGTTCTTC
TRBV2	-	TRBJ2-5	-	CASSEVFLIQETQYF	TGTGCCAGCAGTGAGGTATTCCTGATCCAAGAGACCCAGTACTTC
TRBV16	once	TRBJ1-1	-	CASSPGPANTEAFF	TGTGCCAGCAGCCCTGGGCCTGCTAACACTGAAGCTTTCTTT
TRBV5-4	-	TRBJ2-5	-	CASSLKGGETQYF	TGTGCCAGCAGCTTGAAGGGGGGGGAGACCCAGTACTTC
TRBV7-9	few	TRBJ2-7	-	CASSIRVGTYEQYF	TGTGCCAGCAGCATCAGGGTGGGTACCTACGAGCAGTACTTC
TRBV7-2	-	TRBJ1-2	TRBD1	CASSLLGQGYGYTF	TGTGCCAGCAGCTTACTGGGACAGGGTTATGGCTACACCTTC
TRBV30	-	TRBJ1-3	-	CAWRGGLSGNTIYF	TGTGCCTGGAGGGGAGGACTCTCTGGAAACACCATATATTTT
TRBV7-8	-	TRBJ1-2	TRBD1	CASSLGLAGQGGYGYTF	TGTGCCAGCAGCTTAGGGTTGGCGGGACAGGGGGGCTATGGCTACACCTTC
TRBV27	-	TRBJ1-2	TRBD1	CASSPSPGQANYGYTF	TGTGCCAGCAGTCCCTCCCCCGGACAGGCTAACTATGGCTACACCTTC
TRBV19	-	TRBJ1-1	-	CASSRSVVNTEAFF	TGTGCCAGTAGTAGGTCAGTTGTGAACACTGAAGCTTTCTTT
TRBV7-2	-	TRBJ1-3	TRBD1	CASSLQTGTGNTIYF	TGTGCCAGCAGCCTTCAGACAGGGACTGGAAACACCATATATTTT
TRBV7-2	-	TRBJ2-2	-	CASSYRSSTGELFF	TGTGCCAGCAGCTACAGGAGTAGTACCGGGGAGCTGTTTTTT
TRBV18	-	TRBJ2-3	-	CASSLTRETDTQYF	TGTGCCAGCTCACTAACACGAGAGACAGATACGCAGTATTTT
TRBV19	-	TRBJ1-6	-	CASSGGTGYNSPLHF	TGTGCCAGCTCAGGCGGAACGGGATATAATTCACCCCTCCACTTT
TRBV6-1	-	TRBJ1-1	-	CASSDRRFEAFF	TGTGCCAGCAGTGACAGGAGATTTGAAGCTTTCTTT
TRBV30	once	TRBJ1-2	-	CAWSINYGYTF	TGTGCCTGGAGCATTAACTATGGCTACACCTTC
TRBV9	-	TRBJ1-2	-	CASSVEGSPNYGYTF	TGTGCCAGCAGCGTAGAGGGCAGCCCTAACTATGGCTACACCTTC